This T cell receptor beta chain emerged from a study of shared clonotypes between healthy human individuals. Study in general: CD4 naive cells filled three plates per donor, CD4 memory three, CD8 naive two and CD8 memory one. Whole-study results and caveats: Clonotype sharing among donors was expected to depend on sequencing depth. Inspection by rarefaction showed sorted-subset sequencing to be incomplete despite large depth.

Comments on this clone: Its antigen is not identified.

V lost 6 bases and J lost 6; bases outside the gene matches: 5. Germline V lookup: CDR1 MNHEY, CDR2 SMNVEV (reference sequence). The CDR3 loop spans 14 amino acids. Sequencing used immunoSEQ multiplex PCR; TCRdb keeps in-frame clones, though not all of them. The data contain 1,400,000 or so clones, 98% of them singletons. The sequenced sample was naive CD4+ T cells sorted from blood. Stated subset: CD45RA+ positively selected. This clonotype originated in a man aged 25-45 years in good health. The chain carries TRBV27 and TRBJ2-1; 10 bases align to TRBD1. CDR3 in DNA: TGTGCCAGCAGCCGGGACAGGGGATTCAATGAGCAGTTCTTC. Translating it yields CASSRDRGFNEQFF.